The clone carrying this TCR beta chain was counted ten times or more. Its antigen is unidentified. The germline V and J ends were trimmed by 0 bases and 2 bases, with 10 bases remaining between them. Germline CDR1 is WSHSY and CDR2 is SAAADI. The CDR3 totals 15 residues. The use of genomic DNA as template underpinned the TCR beta VDJ and CDR3 profiling. One entry per CDR3 protein, called by TCRdb with MiXCR from the reads. This table holds some 42,000 distinct CDR3 sequences, approximately 67% found once. The data were obtained in a study of CD8+CD57+ T cells in acquired aplastic anemia. Study context: Across the sorted CD4+ and CD8+ cells, DNA amounts averaged roughly 3.5 ug. Mean read depth for CD4+ cells from healthy donors was around 11 million.

Study results and limitations: Comparison of patients with controls identified about 27 shared CD8+ CDR3 sequences.

This sequence was found in a human donor in good health, serving as a control. Sequenced sample: sorted CD4+, CD8+, or CD8+CD57+ T cells (not recorded which) from PBMCs. The chain employs TRBV10-2 and TRBJ1-2; no clear D gene. The CDR3 region has the DNA TGCGCCAGCAGTGAGTCGAGAGGATACAACTATGGCTACACCTTC. This codes for CASSESRGYNYGYTF.